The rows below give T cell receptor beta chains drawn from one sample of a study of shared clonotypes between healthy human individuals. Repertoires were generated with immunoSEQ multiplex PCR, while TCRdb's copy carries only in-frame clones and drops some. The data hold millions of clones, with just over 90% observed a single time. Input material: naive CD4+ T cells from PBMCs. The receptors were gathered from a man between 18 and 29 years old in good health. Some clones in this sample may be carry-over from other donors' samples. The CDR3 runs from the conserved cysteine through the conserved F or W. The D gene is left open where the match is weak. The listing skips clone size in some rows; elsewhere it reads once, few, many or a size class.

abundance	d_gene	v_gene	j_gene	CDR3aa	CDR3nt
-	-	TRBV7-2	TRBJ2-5	CASSNSGDRLYF	TGTGCCAGCAGCAATAGCGGGGACAGATTGTACTTC
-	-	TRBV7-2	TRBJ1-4	CASSLAGGTNEKLFF	TGTGCCAGCAGCTTAGCTGGGGGTACTAATGAAAAACTGTTTTTT
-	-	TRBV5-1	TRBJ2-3	CASSIRTSSTDTQYF	TGCGCCAGCAGCATCAGGACATCGAGCACAGATACGCAGTATTTT
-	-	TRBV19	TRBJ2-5	CASGPSGPEETQYF	TGTGCCAGTGGCCCCTCGGGGCCCGAGGAGACCCAGTACTTC
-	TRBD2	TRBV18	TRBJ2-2	CASSPPARPGGGELFF	TGTGCCAGCTCACCACCGGCCCGACCGGGAGGCGGGGAGCTGTTTTTT
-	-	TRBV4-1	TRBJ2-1	CASSQVPSPKEQFF	TGCGCCAGCAGCCAAGTCCCCTCCCCTAAGGAGCAGTTCTTC
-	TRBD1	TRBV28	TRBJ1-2	CASTELGQLYGYTF	TGTGCCAGCACCGAACTGGGACAGCTCTATGGCTACACCTTC
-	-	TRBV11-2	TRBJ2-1	CASSFNPGFTYNEQFF	TGTGCCAGCAGCTTTAACCCGGGCTTCACCTACAATGAGCAGTTCTTC
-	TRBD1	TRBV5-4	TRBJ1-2	CASSRPTGANYGYTF	TGTGCCAGCAGCCGACCCACAGGGGCTAACTATGGCTACACCTTC
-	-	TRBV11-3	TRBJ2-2	CASSLVGINTGELFF	TGTGCCAGCAGCTTAGTTGGGATCAACACCGGGGAGCTGTTTTTT
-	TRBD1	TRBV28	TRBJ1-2	CASMAGDREYGYTF	TGTGCCAGCATGGCGGGGGACAGGGAGTATGGCTACACCTTC
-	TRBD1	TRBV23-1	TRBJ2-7	CASSQTTRQGRKVYEQYF	TGCGCCAGCAGTCAAACCACGAGACAGGGAAGAAAGGTCTACGAGCAGTACTTC
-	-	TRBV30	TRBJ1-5	CAWSVSGNQPQHF	TGTGCCTGGAGTGTCTCGGGCAATCAGCCCCAGCATTTT
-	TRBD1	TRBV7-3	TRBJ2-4	CASSLGTGKNIQYF	TGTGCCAGCAGCTTAGGGACAGGGAAAAACATTCAGTACTTC
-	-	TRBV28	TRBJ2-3	CASSSPAAGSTDTQYF	TGTGCCAGCAGTTCCCCGGCAGCTGGGAGCACAGATACGCAGTATTTT
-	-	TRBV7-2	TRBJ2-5	CASSLFGQETQYF	TGTGCCAGCAGCTTATTCGGCCAAGAGACCCAGTACTTC
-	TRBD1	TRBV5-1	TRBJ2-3	CASSRTGVTSTDTQYF	TGCGCCAGCAGCCGGACAGGGGTCACTAGCACAGATACGCAGTATTTT
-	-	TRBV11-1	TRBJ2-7	CASSLAGLTTYEQYF	TGTGCCAGCAGCTTAGCAGGACTAACGACCTACGAGCAGTACTTC
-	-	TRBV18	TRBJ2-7	CASSLYRGPYEQYF	TGTGCCAGCTCCCTATACCGGGGGCCCTACGAGCAGTACTTC
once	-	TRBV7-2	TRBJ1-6	CASSQTGSHNSPLHF	TGTGCCAGCAGCCAAACAGGGAGTCATAATTCACCCCTCCACTTT
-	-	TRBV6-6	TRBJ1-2	CASKGSTGYTF	TGTGCCAGCAAGGGATCCACTGGCTACACCTTC